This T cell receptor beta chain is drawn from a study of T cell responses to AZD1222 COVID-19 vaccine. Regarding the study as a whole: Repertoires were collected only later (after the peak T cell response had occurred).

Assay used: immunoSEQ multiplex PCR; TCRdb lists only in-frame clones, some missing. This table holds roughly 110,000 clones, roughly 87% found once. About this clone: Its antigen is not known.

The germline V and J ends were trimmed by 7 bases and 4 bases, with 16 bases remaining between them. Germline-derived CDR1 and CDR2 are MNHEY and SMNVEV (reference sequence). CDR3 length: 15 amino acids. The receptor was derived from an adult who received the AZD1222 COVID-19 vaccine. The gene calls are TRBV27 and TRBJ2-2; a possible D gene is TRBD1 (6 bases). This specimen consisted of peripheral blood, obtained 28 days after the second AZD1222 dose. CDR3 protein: CASTGGGAGTGELFF. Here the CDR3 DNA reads TGTGCCAGCACAGGTGGGGGCGCGGGCACCGGGGAGCTGTTTTTT.